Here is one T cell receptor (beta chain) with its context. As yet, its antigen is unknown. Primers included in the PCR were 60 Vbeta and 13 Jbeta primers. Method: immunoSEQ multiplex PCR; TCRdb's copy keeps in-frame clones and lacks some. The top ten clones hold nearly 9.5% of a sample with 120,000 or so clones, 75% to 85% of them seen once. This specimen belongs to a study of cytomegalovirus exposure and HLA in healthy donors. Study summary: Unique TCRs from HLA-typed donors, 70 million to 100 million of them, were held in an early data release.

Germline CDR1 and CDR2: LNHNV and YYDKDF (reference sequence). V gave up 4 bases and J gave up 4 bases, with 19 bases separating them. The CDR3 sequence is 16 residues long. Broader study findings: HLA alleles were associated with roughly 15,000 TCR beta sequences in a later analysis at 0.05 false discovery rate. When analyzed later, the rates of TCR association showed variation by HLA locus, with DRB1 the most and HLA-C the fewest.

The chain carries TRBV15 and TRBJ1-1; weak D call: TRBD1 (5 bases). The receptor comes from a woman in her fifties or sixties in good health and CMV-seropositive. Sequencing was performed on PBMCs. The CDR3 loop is CATSITLLQGPTEAFF. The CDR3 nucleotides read TGTGCCACCAGCATCACCCTTTTGCAGGGTCCCACTGAAGCTTTCTTT.